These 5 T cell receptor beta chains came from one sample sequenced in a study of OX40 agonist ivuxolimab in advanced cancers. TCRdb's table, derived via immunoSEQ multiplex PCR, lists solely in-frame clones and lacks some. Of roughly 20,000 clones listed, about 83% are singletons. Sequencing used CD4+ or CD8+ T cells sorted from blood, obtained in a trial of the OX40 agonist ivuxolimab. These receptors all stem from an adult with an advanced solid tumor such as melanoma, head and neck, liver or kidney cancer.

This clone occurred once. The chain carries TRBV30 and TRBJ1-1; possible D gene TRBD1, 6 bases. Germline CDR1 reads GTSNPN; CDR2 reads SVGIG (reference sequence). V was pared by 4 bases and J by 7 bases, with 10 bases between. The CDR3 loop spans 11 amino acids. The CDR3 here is CAWTTGFEAFF. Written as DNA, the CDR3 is TGTGCCTGGACGACAGGCTTTGAAGCTTTCTTT.

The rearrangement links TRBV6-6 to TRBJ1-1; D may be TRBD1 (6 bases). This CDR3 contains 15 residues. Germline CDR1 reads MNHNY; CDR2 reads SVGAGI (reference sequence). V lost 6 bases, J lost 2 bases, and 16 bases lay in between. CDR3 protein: CASSNYRGDNTEAFF. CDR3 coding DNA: TGTGCCAGCAGCAACTATAGGGGGGACAACACTGAAGCTTTCTTT.

The CDR3 nucleotides are TGCAGCGTTGGGACAGGGGGAGGCTACACCTTC. Its translation: CSVGTGGGYTF. This rearrangement joins TRBV29-1 to TRBJ1-2, with 10 bases matching TRBD1. The length of the CDR3 is 11 residues. CDR1 and CDR2 (germline): SQVTM, ANQGSEA. V gave up 4 bases and J gave up 8 bases; unmatched junction bases: 1.

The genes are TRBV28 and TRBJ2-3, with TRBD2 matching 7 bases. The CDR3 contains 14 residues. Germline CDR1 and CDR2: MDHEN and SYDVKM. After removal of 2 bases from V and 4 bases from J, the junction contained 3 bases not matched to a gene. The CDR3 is CASSLAGDADTQYF. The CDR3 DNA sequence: TGTGCCAGCAGTTTAGCGGGAGACGCAGATACGCAGTATTTT.

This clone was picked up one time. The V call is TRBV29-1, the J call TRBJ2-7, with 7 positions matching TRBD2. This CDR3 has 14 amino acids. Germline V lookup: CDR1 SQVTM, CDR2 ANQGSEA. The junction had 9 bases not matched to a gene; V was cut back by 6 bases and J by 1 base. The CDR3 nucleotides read TGCAGCGTGACGGGACTACACAAATCCTACGAGCAGTACTTC. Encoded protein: CSVTGLHKSYEQYF.